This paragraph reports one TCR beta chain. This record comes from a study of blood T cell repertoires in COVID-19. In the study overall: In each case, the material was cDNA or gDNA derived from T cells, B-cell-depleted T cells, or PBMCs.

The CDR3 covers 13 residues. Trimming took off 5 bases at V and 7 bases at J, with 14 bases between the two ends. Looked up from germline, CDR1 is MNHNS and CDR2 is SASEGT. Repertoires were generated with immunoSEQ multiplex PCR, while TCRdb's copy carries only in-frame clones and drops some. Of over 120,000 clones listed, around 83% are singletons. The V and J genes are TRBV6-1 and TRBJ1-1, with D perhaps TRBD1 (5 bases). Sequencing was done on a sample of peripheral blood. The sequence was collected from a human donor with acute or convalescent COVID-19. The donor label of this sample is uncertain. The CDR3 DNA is TGTGCCAGCAGTCACGGGGGGTCTAATGAAGCTTTCTTT. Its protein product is CASSHGGSNEAFF.